The entry that follows covers one T cell receptor (beta chain) sequence. Its antigen is unidentified. These data originate in a study of type 1 and type 2 diabetes patients. About the research overall: Participants included type 1 and type 2 diabetes patients plus nondiabetic controls. A total of around 18 million paired-end reads came from the whole study. Whole-study results and caveats: Some expanded clones seen only in T1D might occur in additional T2D or control samples. Age and gender were not matched between study groups, possibly biasing interpretation.

PCR was run on genomic DNA. Amplification of the beta chain CDR3 used 30 forward and 13 reverse multiplex primers. TCRdb reanalysed the multiplex PCR reads using MiXCR and keeps one entry per CDR3 protein. The sample lists a few hundred thousand distinct CDR3 sequences; around 47% were seen once. V was cut by 5 bases and J by 4 bases, with 12 bases left in between. This CDR3 has 13 amino acids. Germline V gene lookup returns CDR1 MDHEN and CDR2 SYDVKM. Sequencing input: peripheral blood mononuclear cells (PBMCs). The sequence was collected from a man aged 18 to 29 with type 2 diabetes. The genes are TRBV28 and TRBJ2-7; a possible D gene is TRBD1 (5 bases). The CDR3 bases are TGTGCCAGCAGTGTCCTCCAGGGTTACGAGCAGTACTTC. Protein product: CASSVLQGYEQYF.